This TCR beta chain emerged from a study of blood T cell repertoires in COVID-19. Study details: PBMCs, B-cell-depleted T cells, or T cells were the source of the cDNA or gDNA that made up the material.

Assay used: immunoSEQ multiplex PCR; TCRdb lists only in-frame clones, some missing. The sample comprises around 60,000 clones, 80% to 90% of which are singletons, and around 1.2% rests with the top ten. This clonotype was sampled from a man aged 40-49 years with acute or convalescent COVID-19. The sample comprised peripheral blood.

This CDR3 is CASSAGNGRTDTQYF. For the CDR3, the DNA is TGTGCCAGCAGCGCCGGTAATGGCAGGACAGATACGCAGTATTTT. J is TRBJ2-3 and V is TRBV9; no definite D call. Germline V gene sequence: CDR1 SGDLS, CDR2 YYNGEE. V shed 3 bases and J shed 3 bases, with 14 bases lying between them. The CDR3 sequence is 15 residues long.